The 10 T cell receptor beta chains below were found in one sample sequenced in a study of cytotoxic CD8 clonotypes in ibrutinib-treated CLL. Sequencing was performed with immunoSEQ multiplex PCR; in TCRdb, only in-frame clones are kept and a portion is missing. The table records about 300,000 clones, approximately 79% of them present only once. The material was PBMCs, obtained at disease progression, from a patient treated with ibrutinib. The receptors shown here come from a human donor with chronic lymphocytic leukemia.

This clone came up once. The chain combines TRBV7-6 with TRBJ2-5, with D tentatively TRBD1 (5 bases). The germline gives CDR1 SGHVS, CDR2 FNYEAQ. There are 17 residues in the CDR3. V lost 1 base to trimming and J lost 2 bases, with 17 bases between them. CDR3 amino acids: CASSLDGAGLGQETQYF. CDR3 nucleotides: TGTGCCAGCAGCTTAGATGGGGCAGGGTTGGGTCAAGAGACCCAGTACTTC.

The table lists this clone with a count of one. The chain recombines TRBV7-8 with TRBJ2-3, with TRBD2 matching over 7 bases. The CDR3 has 14 amino acids. J was trimmed by 6 bases and V by 5 bases; bases with no gene match: 8. Looked up from germline, CDR1 is SGHVS and CDR2 is FQNEAQ. Written as DNA, the CDR3 is TGTGCCAGCAGCGCCGGACTAGGTTTCGATACGCAGTATTTT. This encodes CASSAGLGFDTQYF.

This clone was seen only once. The V and J genes are TRBV5-4 and TRBJ2-4, with 8 bases fitting TRBD1. Per germline, CDR1 SGHNT and CDR2 YYREEE (reference sequence). This CDR3 spans 15 amino acids. The J segment lost 7 bases and the V segment lost 1 base, leaving 7 bases of the junction unmatched. As DNA, the CDR3 is TGTGCCAGCAGCTTGCCCGGGACAGGAACGAACATTCAGTACTTC. Encoded protein: CASSLPGTGTNIQYF.

A few counts support this clone. The V call is TRBV2, the J call TRBJ2-7; D may correspond to TRBD1 or TRBD2 (5 bases each). V dropped 7 bases and J dropped 6 bases, with 16 bases sitting between them. There are 13 residues in the CDR3. CDR1 and CDR2 from the germline V gene are SNHLY and FYNNEI. The CDR3 bases are TGTGCCAGCATTCGAGGGGCCGCCCGCGAGCAGTACTTC. Translation: CASIRGAAREQYF.

This chain uses TRBV7-2 with TRBJ2-1, with 7 positions matching TRBD2. V dropped 5 bases and J dropped 6; count of bases not matched to a gene: 7. The CDR3 extends over 14 amino acids. Germline V gene sequence: CDR1 SGHTA, CDR2 FQGNSA. CDR3 amino acids: CASSRGLVGNEQFF. CDR3 DNA sequence: TGTGCCAGCAGCCGAGGACTAGTGGGCAATGAGCAGTTCTTC.

This rearrangement joins TRBV9 to TRBJ2-1; D may be TRBD1 or TRBD2 (5 bases each). Germline lookup yields CDR1 SGDLS and CDR2 YYNGEE. The CDR3 extends over 19 amino acids. V was pared by 0 bases and J by 0 bases, with 19 bases between. The CDR3 nucleotides are TGTGCCAGCAGCGTAGAGGGGCAGGGACGGTTTAGCTCCTACAATGAGCAGTTCTTC. This sequence encodes CASSVEGQGRFSSYNEQFF.

The rearrangement joins TRBV6-5 to TRBJ2-7, with 7 bases that match TRBD1. V dropped 11 bases and J dropped 1; count of bases not matched to a gene: 5. This CDR3 contains 12 residues. Germline V gives CDR1 MNHEY, CDR2 SVGAGI. The CDR3 sequence is CAVSTGSYEQYF. In DNA form, the CDR3 reads TGTGCCGTGTCGACAGGGTCCTACGAGCAGTACTTC.

This clone was seen a few times. This chain connects TRBV6-5 to TRBJ1-4, with a possible D match to TRBD1 (5 bases). CDR1 MNHEY and CDR2 SVGAGI come from the germline V gene. Trimming shortened V by 8 bases and J by 8 bases, and 15 bases separated the two germline ends. CDR3 length equals 13 residues. Here the CDR3 reads CASRRQGNEKLFF. The CDR3 bases are TGTGCCAGCCGCAGGCAGGGTAACGAAAAACTGTTTTTT.

CDR3 loop: CSSEAGGGEQYF. CDR3 nucleotides: TGCAGCTCGGAGGCAGGGGGCGGCGAGCAGTACTTC. This rearrangement joins TRBV29-1 to TRBJ2-7; 8 bases line up with TRBD1. The CDR3 contains 12 residues. Per germline, CDR1 SQVTM and CDR2 ANQGSEA. With 8 bases clipped from V and 6 bases from J, the junction kept 9 bases outside the gene matches.

The table lists this clone with a few counts. The J gene is TRBJ1-1, the V gene TRBV5-1; 10 bases fit TRBD1. Looked up from germline, CDR1 is SGHRS and CDR2 is YFSETQ. The trim removed 5 bases at V and 0 bases at J, leaving 10 bases unmatched. The CDR3 sequence is 17 residues long. CDR3 nucleotides: TGCGCCAGCAGATACGGGACAGGGGTTCCCCTGAACACTGAAGCTTTCTTT. As protein: CASRYGTGVPLNTEAFF.